Presented here are 25 T cell receptor beta chains from one specimen sequenced in a study of blood T cell repertoires in COVID-19. Repertoires were generated with immunoSEQ multiplex PCR, while TCRdb's copy carries only in-frame clones and drops some. The repertoire holds more than 85,000 clones, with 72% as singletons. The source material was peripheral blood. The receptors derive from a woman aged 55-75 years with acute or convalescent COVID-19.

The rearrangement links TRBV28 to TRBJ2-1, with D uncertain. The germline V gene encodes CDR1 MDHEN and CDR2 SYDVKM. V lost 7 bases, J lost 3 bases, and 13 bases lay in between. The CDR3 is 14 amino acids. The CDR3 region is CASTLGPVYNEQFF. DNA of the CDR3: TGTGCCAGCACCCTAGGTCCAGTCTACAATGAGCAGTTCTTC.

This clone has at least ten counts. The rearrangement joins TRBV6-5 to TRBJ2-7; D possibly corresponds to TRBD1 (6 bases). CDR1 is MNHEY and CDR2 is SVGAGI in the germline V gene. Trimming removed 8 bases at V and 6 bases at J, with 20 bases between. This CDR3 has 14 amino acids. In nucleotides, the CDR3 is TGTGCCAGCCTGCCCTGGTTGGGGGCCGGCGAGCAGTACTTC. It codes for CASLPWLGAGEQYF.

The chain has TRBV6-5 and TRBJ1-2; 7 nucleotides align to TRBD1. Trimming took 0 bases from V and 7 from J; bases not matched to a gene: 11. Germline CDR1 is MNHEY and CDR2 is SVGAGI. The CDR3 contains 16 residues. CDR3 DNA: TGTGCCAGCAGTTACTCCCCCACGGACAGGCGACTTGGCTACACCTTC. Protein product: CASSYSPTDRRLGYTF.

The chain links TRBV2 to TRBJ1-1, with D possibly being TRBD1 (6 bases). CDR3 length: 15 amino acids. The germline V and J ends were trimmed by 5 bases and 9 bases, with 22 bases remaining between them. The germline CDR1 and CDR2 sequences are SNHLY and FYNNEI. The CDR3 region is CASSPDRGGANQAFF. The CDR3 DNA reads as TGTGCCAGCAGTCCCGACCGGGGGGGGGCGAATCAAGCTTTCTTT.

This clone was observed once. The chain links TRBV9 to TRBJ1-1; 8 bases match TRBD1. CDR1 is SGDLS, CDR2 YYNGEE, per germline. The V gene end was trimmed by 3 bases and the J gene end by 7 bases; junction bases not matched to a gene: 5. The CDR3 covers 13 residues. CDR3 in DNA: TGTGCCAGCAGCGACGGGGACAGGATTGAAGCTTTCTTT. As protein: CASSDGDRIEAFF.

This sequence joins TRBV28 and TRBJ1-1; TRBD1 aligns across 11 bases. CDR3 length: 16 amino acids. Germline V lookup: CDR1 MDHEN, CDR2 SYDVKM. V dropped 5 bases and J dropped 0; count of bases not matched to a gene: 5. The chain's CDR3 is CASSGLGQGVNTEAFF. CDR3 sequence (DNA): TGTGCCAGCAGTGGGCTGGGACAGGGGGTGAACACTGAAGCTTTCTTT.

This chain links TRBV6-6 with TRBJ2-2, with D possibly TRBD1 on 6 matching bases. CDR3 length equals 16 residues. Trimming removed 0 bases from V and 6 bases from J, with 14 bases in between. Germline V lookup: CDR1 MNHNY, CDR2 SVGAGI (reference sequence). DNA of the CDR3: TGTGCCAGCAGTTACTCCTCAGGGGTATATTCCGGGGAGCTGTTTTTT. Translated: CASSYSSGVYSGELFF.

This clone was found a few times. The chain is built from TRBV9 and TRBJ1-4, with 8 bases aligning to TRBD1. This CDR3 has 15 amino acids. The V segment lost 0 bases and the J segment 7 bases; nucleotides outside the gene matches: 5. In germline, CDR1 is SGDLS, CDR2 YYNGEE. CDR3 residues: CASSVDTGGSEKLFF. CDR3 in DNA: TGTGCCAGCAGCGTAGATACAGGGGGTAGTGAAAAACTGTTTTTT.

The rearrangement links TRBV6-2 or TRBV6-3 to TRBJ1-2; TRBD1 is a possible D gene (6 bases). The length of the CDR3 is 15 residues. Looked up from germline, CDR1 is MNHEY and CDR2 is SVGEGT. V lost 2 bases to trimming and J lost 4 bases, with 14 bases between them. This chain's CDR3 is CASSYPRTEVYGYTF. The CDR3 DNA reads as TGTGCCAGCAGTTACCCTCGGACAGAGGTCTATGGCTACACCTTC.

This clone was counted only a few times. The V call is TRBV18, the J call TRBJ2-3; D is possibly TRBD1 (5 bases). The CDR3 length is 16 residues. Germline lookup yields CDR1 KGHSH and CDR2 LQKENI. V was clipped by 3 bases and J by 3 bases, with 16 bases between them. The CDR3: CASSPDRQILTDTQYF. In DNA form, the CDR3 reads TGTGCCAGCTCACCCGACCGACAGATACTAACAGATACGCAGTATTTT.

This rearrangement joins TRBV6-2 or TRBV6-3 to TRBJ2-1; D perhaps matches TRBD2 (6 bases). Trimming removed 6 bases from V and 9 bases from J, with 21 bases in between. CDR3 length equals 15 residues. The V gene's germline CDR1 is MNHEY and CDR2 SVGEGT. CDR3 region: CASSSLIRGTGEQFF. CDR3 sequence (DNA): TGTGCCAGCAGCTCTCTTATACGGGGGACGGGTGAGCAGTTCTTC.

The chain uses TRBV15 and TRBJ1-4, with D perhaps matching TRBD1 (5 bases). This CDR3 comprises 17 residues. Per germline, CDR1 LNHNV and CDR2 YYDKDF (reference sequence). V lost 0 bases, J lost 0 bases, and 11 bases lay in between. CDR3 in amino acids: CATSRERGASTNEKLFF. The CDR3 DNA reads TGTGCCACCAGCAGAGAACGTGGGGCCTCAACTAATGAAAAACTGTTTTTT.

V is TRBV11-2 and J is TRBJ2-7, with D hard to call. The length of the CDR3 is 11 residues. Trimming pared 5 bases from V and 7 bases from J, leaving 9 bases between. The germline V gene encodes CDR1 SGHAT and CDR2 FQNNGV. CDR3 region: CASSTGREQYF. DNA of the CDR3: TGTGCCAGCAGCACCGGTAGAGAGCAGTACTTC.

This rearrangement joins TRBV19 to TRBJ1-5; no clear D gene. The germline CDR1 and CDR2 sequences are LNHDA and SQIVND (reference sequence). The CDR3 is 14 amino acids. V lost 2 bases to trimming and J lost 2 bases, with 7 bases between them. The CDR3 protein is CASSIRAGNQPQHF. DNA for the CDR3: TGTGCCAGTAGTATACGAGCGGGCAATCAGCCCCAGCATTTT.

This clone was recorded a few times. V and J are TRBV5-4 and TRBJ2-3, with D possibly matching TRBD2 (6 bases). The V gene's germline CDR1 is SGHNT and CDR2 YYREEE (reference sequence). With 6 bases removed from V and 3 bases from J, the gap between germline ends came to 17 bases. The CDR3 is 15 amino acids. The DNA of the CDR3 is TGTGCCAGCACCCCTGCGGGTGGGAGGACAGATACGCAGTATTTT. Translating gives CASTPAGGRTDTQYF.

The chain carries TRBV6-5 and TRBJ2-7; 9 nucleotides align to TRBD1. The germline V gene encodes CDR1 MNHEY and CDR2 SVGAGI. The CDR3 contains 13 residues. V trimming: 7 bases; J trimming: 3 bases; junction bases outside the gene matches: 4. The CDR3 DNA reads as TGTGCCAGCACCACGACAGGGGGCTACGAGCAGTACTTC. The encoded protein is CASTTTGGYEQYF.

This clone has just a few counts. The V and J genes are TRBV12-3 or TRBV12-4 and TRBJ1-1; D unresolved. V gave up 5 bases and J gave up 0 bases, with 7 bases separating them. The CDR3 is 13 amino acids. The CDR3 nucleotides are TGTGCCAGCAGTACTAAGGTGAACACTGAAGCTTTCTTT. The encoded protein is CASSTKVNTEAFF.

This clone was seen a single time. The chain has TRBV3-1 (or the pseudogene TRBV3-2) and TRBJ1-4; D is ambiguous. V was cut by 5 bases and J by 1 base, with 8 bases left in between. The CDR3 spans 14 residues. Germline assignment: CDR1 LGHDT and CDR2 YNNKEL (reference sequence). CDR3 sequence reads: CASSFSETNEKLFF. Here the CDR3 DNA reads TGTGCCAGCAGCTTTAGCGAAACTAATGAAAAACTGTTTTTT.

The chain couples TRBV10-1 to TRBJ2-4, with 7 bases lining up with TRBD1. Trimming removed 4 bases from V and 1 base from J; junction bases left unmatched: 4. The germline gives CDR1 WNHNN, CDR2 SYGVQD (reference sequence). CDR3 length: 15 residues. This CDR3 is CASSGSRGAKNIQYF. As DNA, the CDR3 is TGCGCCAGCAGTGGCTCCAGGGGGGCCAAAAACATTCAGTACTTC.

The V gene is TRBV2, the J gene TRBJ1-1; unclear D gene. Germline V lookup: CDR1 SNHLY, CDR2 FYNNEI. This CDR3 region has 14 residues. The V gene lost 4 bases and the J gene lost 0 bases, with 9 bases spanning the gap. The CDR3 nucleotides read TGTGCCAGCAGTGCACAGTCAATGAACACTGAAGCTTTCTTT. This sequence encodes CASSAQSMNTEAFF. The full variable domain, in which reference TRBV2 and TRBJ1-1 provide the parts outside the CDR3, is EPEVTQTPSHQVTQMGQEVILRCVPISNHLYFYWYRQILGQKVEFLVSFYNNEISEKSEIFDDQFSVERPDGSNFTLKIRSTKLEDSAMYFCASSAQSMNTEAFFGQGTRLTVV.

This clone has just one count. The chain links TRBV7-8 to TRBJ1-5; D might be TRBD1 (5 bases). The germline V gene encodes CDR1 SGHVS and CDR2 FQNEAQ. Trimming removed 5 bases from V and 3 bases from J, with 11 bases in between. This CDR3 region has 14 residues. CDR3 amino acids: CASSKLTVNQPQHF. The CDR3 region has the DNA TGTGCCAGCAGCAAATTGACAGTCAATCAGCCCCAGCATTTT. The full variable domain, rest sourced from reference TRBV7-8 and TRBJ1-5, is GAGVSQSPRYKVAKRGQDVALRCDPISGHVSLFWYQQALGQGPEFLTYFQNEAQLDKSGLPSDRFFAERPEGSVSTLKIQRTQQEDSAVYLCASSKLTVNQPQHFGDGTRLSIL.

Worth noting for this clone: Other nucleotide sequences from this sample produce the same CDR3. The CDR3 is CASSPRGGDTEAFF. In DNA form, the CDR3 reads TGTGCCAGCAGCCCCCGAGGGGGTGACACTGAAGCTTTCTTT. V is TRBV7-2 and J is TRBJ1-1; the D gene is possibly TRBD1 (6 bases). The CDR3 spans 14 residues. Trimming left V 5 bases short and J 3 bases short, with 13 bases between. Germline V gene sequence: CDR1 SGHTA, CDR2 FQGNSA.

This clone showed up just a few times. The J gene is TRBJ2-7, the V gene TRBV28, with D uncertain. Germline loops: CDR1 MDHEN, CDR2 SYDVKM. This CDR3 comprises 16 residues. Trimming took 3 bases from V and 2 from J, leaving 17 bases between them. CDR3: CASSFSGSGLTYEQYF. The CDR3 bases are TGTGCCAGCAGTTTCTCCGGGTCCGGCCTGACCTACGAGCAGTACTTC.

In its sample, this clone was seen a few times. The chain links TRBV19 to TRBJ2-7; D remains ambiguous. Germline V gives CDR1 LNHDA, CDR2 SQIVND (reference sequence). The CDR3 runs 16 residues. V lost 1 base, J lost 3 bases, and 16 bases lay in between. The CDR3 region is CASSIGLGDRNYEQYF. The CDR3 region has the DNA TGTGCCAGTAGTATAGGTCTGGGCGACCGAAACTACGAGCAGTACTTC.

This chain joins TRBV3-1 (or the pseudogene TRBV3-2) and TRBJ1-4, with no clear D. V gave up 5 bases and J gave up 5 bases, with 12 bases separating them. This CDR3 is built from 14 residues. Germline CDR1 is LGHDT and CDR2 is YNNKEL (reference sequence). CDR3: CASSTRTDNEKLFF. The DNA of the CDR3 is TGTGCCAGCAGCACCCGGACTGACAATGAAAAACTGTTTTTT.